The rows below give T cell receptor beta chains drawn from one sample of a study of cytotoxic CD8 clonotypes in ibrutinib-treated CLL. This table comes from immunoSEQ multiplex PCR, and its TCRdb copy is limited to in-frame clones, with some not included. Of more than 85,000 clones detected, around 73% appear once; the ten largest clones hold about 29%. The source was PBMCs, collected after 12 months of ibrutinib treatment. Receptor source: a human donor with chronic lymphocytic leukemia. The CDR3 runs from the conserved cysteine through the conserved F or W. The order of the fields is CDR3 protein, CDR3 DNA, V gene, D gene, J gene, clone size. D genes are given only for firm matches. Where a row states a size, it is once, few, many or the class of an expanded clone; other rows omit it.

CDR3aa: CAWNHGRETQYF; CDR3nt: TGTGCCTGGAATCACGGTCGAGAGACCCAGTACTTC; v_gene: TRBV30; d_gene: NA; j_gene: TRBJ2-5; abundance: NA
CDR3aa: CASSERNTYEQYF; CDR3nt: TGTGCCAGCAGTGAGAGAAATACCTACGAGCAGTACTTC; v_gene: TRBV2; d_gene: NA; j_gene: TRBJ2-7; abundance: few
CDR3aa: CASSLTLRNSPLHF; CDR3nt: TGTGCCAGCAGCTTAACGTTACGAAATTCACCCCTCCACTTT; v_gene: TRBV7-3; d_gene: NA; j_gene: TRBJ1-6; abundance: NA
CDR3aa: CASSQRPMKVSYNEQFF; CDR3nt: TGCGCCAGCAGCCAACGGCCCATGAAAGTATCCTACAATGAGCAGTTCTTC; v_gene: TRBV4-1; d_gene: NA; j_gene: TRBJ2-1; abundance: NA
CDR3aa: CASSSAGDEQFF; CDR3nt: TGTGCCAGCAGTTCTGCCGGCGATGAGCAGTTCTTC; v_gene: TRBV2; d_gene: NA; j_gene: TRBJ2-1; abundance: NA
CDR3aa: CASSPGAGAYGYTF; CDR3nt: TGTGCCAGTAGTCCAGGAGCAGGGGCCTATGGCTACACCTTC; v_gene: TRBV19; d_gene: NA; j_gene: TRBJ1-2; abundance: few
CDR3aa: CASSLVQASYNEQFF; CDR3nt: TGTGCCAGCAGCTTAGTTCAGGCTTCCTACAATGAGCAGTTCTTC; v_gene: TRBV7-8; d_gene: NA; j_gene: TRBJ2-1; abundance: NA
CDR3aa: CASSRDRGQTPLHF; CDR3nt: TGTGCCAGCAGTAGGGACAGAGGGCAGACACCCCTCCACTTT; v_gene: TRBV2; d_gene: TRBD1; j_gene: TRBJ1-6; abundance: NA
CDR3aa: CAGWGQAFEKLFF; CDR3nt: TGCGCCGGGTGGGGACAGGCCTTTGAAAAACTGTTTTTT; v_gene: TRBV23-1; d_gene: TRBD1; j_gene: TRBJ1-4; abundance: NA
CDR3aa: CAWSVGFGETEQYF; CDR3nt: TGTGCCTGGAGTGTAGGCTTCGGGGAGACTGAGCAGTACTTC; v_gene: TRBV30; d_gene: NA; j_gene: TRBJ2-7; abundance: NA
CDR3aa: CASSMFLTPTSLPQHF; CDR3nt: TGTGCCAGTAGTATGTTTTTAACCCCCACTTCTCTGCCCCAGCATTTT; v_gene: TRBV19; d_gene: NA; j_gene: TRBJ1-5; abundance: once
CDR3aa: CASSSGSASEKLFF; CDR3nt: TGTGCCAGCAGCTCCGGATCGGCATCCGAAAAACTGTTTTTT; v_gene: TRBV5-6; d_gene: NA; j_gene: TRBJ1-4; abundance: NA
CDR3aa: CASSGPRVQGNEQFF; CDR3nt: TGTGCCAGCAGCGGGCCGCGGGTCCAAGGTAATGAGCAGTTCTTC; v_gene: TRBV11-3; d_gene: NA; j_gene: TRBJ2-1; abundance: NA
CDR3aa: CATARDRDRIPLHF; CDR3nt: TGTGCCACCGCCCGGGACAGGGACCGTATCCCCCTCCACTTT; v_gene: TRBV15; d_gene: TRBD1; j_gene: TRBJ1-6; abundance: NA
CDR3aa: CASSLPGARRVYF; CDR3nt: TGTGCCAGCAGTTTGCCGGGGGCGCGGAGGGTGTATTTT; v_gene: TRBV28; d_gene: NA; j_gene: TRBJ2-3; abundance: once
CDR3aa: CASSVDGSGNTIYF; CDR3nt: TGTGCCAGCAGCGTAGACGGGTCCGGAAACACCATATATTTT; v_gene: TRBV9; d_gene: NA; j_gene: TRBJ1-3; abundance: NA
CDR3aa: CASSYGDSYEQYF; CDR3nt: TGTGCCAGCAGTTACGGAGACTCCTACGAGCAGTACTTC; v_gene: TRBV6-5; d_gene: NA; j_gene: TRBJ2-7; abundance: NA
CDR3aa: CASRKGRDYEQYF; CDR3nt: TGTGCCAGCAGGAAAGGGAGAGACTACGAGCAGTACTTC; v_gene: TRBV7-2; d_gene: NA; j_gene: TRBJ2-7; abundance: once
CDR3aa: CASSLGQSGEKLFF; CDR3nt: TGCGCCAGCAGCTTGGGACAGAGTGGTGAAAAACTGTTTTTT; v_gene: TRBV5-1; d_gene: NA; j_gene: TRBJ1-4; abundance: few
CDR3aa: CAIRQGAGTEAFF; CDR3nt: TGTGCCATCAGACAGGGGGCAGGGACTGAAGCTTTCTTT; v_gene: TRBV10-3; d_gene: TRBD1; j_gene: TRBJ1-1; abundance: NA
CDR3aa: CASTKRGTDTQYF; CDR3nt: TGTGCCAGCACGAAGCGGGGGACAGATACGCAGTATTTT; v_gene: TRBV6-1; d_gene: TRBD2; j_gene: TRBJ2-3; abundance: few
CDR3aa: CASSVADRAGNTIYF; CDR3nt: TGTGCCAGCAGCGTAGCTGACAGGGCTGGAAACACCATATATTTT; v_gene: TRBV9; d_gene: TRBD1; j_gene: TRBJ1-3; abundance: NA
CDR3aa: CASSGTNTEAFF; CDR3nt: TGTGCCAGCAGTGGTACAAACACTGAAGCTTTCTTT; v_gene: TRBV6-5; d_gene: NA; j_gene: TRBJ1-1; abundance: NA
CDR3aa: CAWGRQGQNIQYF; CDR3nt: TGTGCCTGGGGTCGCCAGGGACAAAACATTCAGTACTTC; v_gene: TRBV30; d_gene: NA; j_gene: TRBJ2-4; abundance: many
CDR3aa: CASTGVGTATYEQYF; CDR3nt: TGTGCCAGCACTGGAGTGGGTACGGCCACCTACGAGCAGTACTTC; v_gene: TRBV25-1; d_gene: NA; j_gene: TRBJ2-7; abundance: medium-sized
CDR3aa: CASSFLGTSGGAGDTQYF; CDR3nt: TGTGCCAGCAGTTTCCTTGGGACTAGCGGGGGGGCCGGGGATACGCAGTATTTT; v_gene: TRBV28; d_gene: TRBD2; j_gene: TRBJ2-3; abundance: NA
CDR3aa: CASSLVGVRNTEAFF; CDR3nt: TGTGCCAGCAGCTTAGTCGGAGTCCGGAACACTGAAGCTTTCTTT; v_gene: TRBV7-8; d_gene: NA; j_gene: TRBJ1-1; abundance: NA
CDR3aa: CSAQGGYGYTF; CDR3nt: TGCAGTGCGCAGGGCGGCTATGGCTACACCTTC; v_gene: TRBV20-1; d_gene: NA; j_gene: TRBJ1-2; abundance: NA
CDR3aa: CATDRDSGANVLTF; CDR3nt: TGTGCCACCGACAGAGACTCTGGGGCCAACGTCCTGACTTTC; v_gene: TRBV2; d_gene: NA; j_gene: TRBJ2-6; abundance: NA
CDR3aa: CASSLGDRGGEQYF; CDR3nt: TGCGCCAGCAGCTTGGGGGACAGGGGTGGCGAGCAGTACTTC; v_gene: TRBV5-1; d_gene: TRBD1; j_gene: TRBJ2-7; abundance: NA
CDR3aa: CASSDRGQWNEKLFF; CDR3nt: TGCGCCAGCAGTGACAGGGGGCAGTGGAATGAAAAACTGTTTTTT; v_gene: TRBV5-1; d_gene: TRBD1; j_gene: TRBJ1-4; abundance: NA
CDR3aa: CASSFSPRTGNQPQHF; CDR3nt: TGTGCCAGCAGCTTTAGTCCACGAACGGGTAATCAGCCCCAGCATTTT; v_gene: TRBV5-6; d_gene: NA; j_gene: TRBJ1-5; abundance: NA
CDR3aa: CASSPGTASTEAFF; CDR3nt: TGTGCCAGCAGCCCCGGGACCGCCTCTACTGAAGCTTTCTTT; v_gene: TRBV7-8; d_gene: NA; j_gene: TRBJ1-1; abundance: NA
CDR3aa: CASSLRTSGGQSTDTQYF; CDR3nt: TGTGCCAGCAGCCTGAGGACTAGCGGGGGGCAAAGCACAGATACGCAGTATTTT; v_gene: TRBV7-2; d_gene: TRBD2; j_gene: TRBJ2-3; abundance: NA
CDR3aa: CASSIGAAYEQYF; CDR3nt: TGTGCCAGTAGTATAGGAGCAGCCTACGAGCAGTACTTC; v_gene: TRBV19; d_gene: NA; j_gene: TRBJ2-7; abundance: NA
CDR3aa: CASSGARQGTNTIYF; CDR3nt: TGTGCCAGCAGTGGAGCCAGACAGGGGACGAACACCATATATTTT; v_gene: TRBV2; d_gene: TRBD1; j_gene: TRBJ1-3; abundance: NA
CDR3aa: CASSSERTYEQYF; CDR3nt: TGTGCCAGCAGCTCTGAGCGGACCTACGAGCAGTACTTC; v_gene: TRBV7-9; d_gene: NA; j_gene: TRBJ2-7; abundance: NA
CDR3aa: CASSYRDIQTQYF; CDR3nt: TGTGCCAGCAGTTACCGGGACATCCAGACCCAGTACTTC; v_gene: TRBV6-6; d_gene: NA; j_gene: TRBJ2-5; abundance: NA
CDR3aa: CASSRLAGPTDTQYF; CDR3nt: TGTGCCAGTAGTAGACTAGCGGGGCCTACAGATACGCAGTATTTT; v_gene: TRBV7-6; d_gene: TRBD2; j_gene: TRBJ2-3; abundance: NA
CDR3aa: CASSVHLSTDTQYF; CDR3nt: TGTGCCAGCAGCGTTCATCTCAGCACAGATACGCAGTATTTT; v_gene: TRBV9; d_gene: NA; j_gene: TRBJ2-3; abundance: few
CDR3aa: CASSFSAGDAYGYTF; CDR3nt: TGTGCCAGCAGCTTTTCGGCAGGCGACGCCTATGGCTACACCTTC; v_gene: TRBV7-2; d_gene: NA; j_gene: TRBJ1-2; abundance: NA
CDR3aa: CASSLTGRTEAFF; CDR3nt: TGCGCCAGCAGCTTAACAGGGAGGACTGAAGCTTTCTTT; v_gene: TRBV5-1; d_gene: NA; j_gene: TRBJ1-1; abundance: NA
CDR3aa: CASSPTDSHGKTYGF; CDR3nt: TGTGCCAGCAGTCCTACTGACTCACACGGAAAGACCTATGGCTTC; v_gene: TRBV6-4; d_gene: NA; j_gene: TRBJ1-2; abundance: NA
CDR3aa: CASNGDRANEQYF; CDR3nt: TGTGCCAGCAACGGGGACAGGGCGAACGAGCAGTACTTC; v_gene: TRBV2; d_gene: TRBD1; j_gene: TRBJ2-7; abundance: NA
CDR3aa: CASSFGQKETQYF; CDR3nt: TGTGCCAGCAGCTTTGGACAGAAAGAGACCCAGTACTTC; v_gene: TRBV11-2; d_gene: NA; j_gene: TRBJ2-5; abundance: NA
CDR3aa: CASSSTTGLNQPQHF; CDR3nt: TGTGCCAGCAGTTCTACAACAGGTCTCAATCAGCCCCAGCATTTT; v_gene: TRBV7-3; d_gene: NA; j_gene: TRBJ1-5; abundance: NA
CDR3aa: CASSTTSGGAYNEQFF; CDR3nt: TGTGCCAGCAGCACCACTAGCGGGGGGGCCTACAATGAGCAGTTCTTC; v_gene: TRBV7-3; d_gene: TRBD2; j_gene: TRBJ2-1; abundance: NA
CDR3aa: CASSQDRTYSSYNEQFF; CDR3nt: TGCGCCAGCAGCCAAGATAGAACTTACAGCTCCTACAATGAGCAGTTCTTC; v_gene: TRBV4-3; d_gene: NA; j_gene: TRBJ2-1; abundance: NA
CDR3aa: CASVTGNQPQHF; CDR3nt: TGTGCCAGCGTGACAGGGAATCAGCCCCAGCATTTT; v_gene: TRBV6-1; d_gene: TRBD1; j_gene: TRBJ1-5; abundance: NA
CDR3aa: CASSADSHNEQFF; CDR3nt: TGTGCCAGCAGCGCCGACAGCCACAATGAGCAGTTCTTC; v_gene: TRBV7-3; d_gene: NA; j_gene: TRBJ2-1; abundance: NA
CDR3aa: CASSFGPSPSYEQYF; CDR3nt: TGTGCCAGCAGCTTTGGACCATCGCCCTCCTACGAGCAGTACTTC; v_gene: TRBV7-3; d_gene: NA; j_gene: TRBJ2-7; abundance: NA
CDR3aa: CASSTTGGITEAFF; CDR3nt: TGTGCCAGCTCCACCACAGGGGGCATAACTGAAGCTTTCTTT; v_gene: TRBV18; d_gene: TRBD1; j_gene: TRBJ1-1; abundance: NA